One sample yielded the 9 T cell receptor beta chains listed below, sequenced in a study of blood T cells in healthy people across ages. Primers used in a second PCR of roughly 6 to 12 cycles were a sample-barcoded 5' primer and a J-beta primer mix. TCRdb independently ran MiXCR on the 5' RACE reads; one entry per CDR3 protein. The sample shows around 1,800,000 distinct CDR3 sequences, roughly two fifths of them seen only once. Source material: blood. Receptors originate from a human donor in good health.

The sample holds many counts of this clonotype. The chain employs TRBV29-1 and TRBJ2-1; D tentatively reads TRBD1 or TRBD2 (5 bases each). Per the germline V gene, CDR1 is SQVTM and CDR2 is ANQGSEA. Deletions cut 7 bases from V and 4 bases from J, with 17 bases between. The CDR3 spans 14 residues. In DNA form, the CDR3 reads TGCAGCGGTCGAGTAATGGGACGGTACAATGAGCAGTTCTTC. Translating it yields CSGRVMGRYNEQFF.

This chain links TRBV5-1 with TRBJ2-1; maybe TRBD1 (6 bases). The CDR3 is 15 amino acids. Germline CDR1 SGHRS, CDR2 YFSETQ. The V end lost 4 bases, the J end lost 0 bases, and 11 bases lay between the germline ends. The CDR3 nucleotides are TGCGCCAGCAGCGTTGAACAGGGCTCCTACAATGAGCAGTTCTTC. Translation: CASSVEQGSYNEQFF.

The gene calls are TRBV20-1 and TRBJ2-3, with D uncertain. Germline values: CDR1 DFQATT, CDR2 SNEGSKA (reference sequence). This CDR3 has 14 amino acids. Trimming pared 0 bases from V and 6 bases from J, leaving 13 bases between. This CDR3 is CSARDRLGHDTQYF. The CDR3 nucleotides are TGCAGTGCTAGAGATCGGCTAGGCCACGATACGCAGTATTTT.

This chain uses TRBV29-1 with TRBJ2-1; perhaps TRBD1 as D (5 bases). Germline CDR1 SQVTM, CDR2 ANQGSEA. Between the trimmed V and J ends, which lost 8 bases and 9 bases, there was a span of 14 bases. This CDR3 is 11 amino acids long. This CDR3 reads CSPKNGAEQFF. As DNA, the CDR3 is TGCAGCCCAAAAAATGGGGCTGAGCAGTTCTTC.

V gene TRBV6-2 or TRBV6-3 combines with J gene TRBJ2-1, with unresolved D. The CDR3 has 12 amino acids. Per germline, CDR1 MNHEY and CDR2 SVGEGT. Between the trimmed V and J ends, which lost 6 bases and 5 bases, there was a span of 8 bases. Here the CDR3 reads CASSPLHNEQFF. DNA of the CDR3: TGTGCCAGCAGCCCGCTTCACAATGAGCAGTTCTTC.

This chain links TRBV4-1 with TRBJ2-1; D unclear. Germline CDR1 reads MGHRA; CDR2 reads YSYEKL. The CDR3 is made up of 15 amino acids. Trimming pared 0 bases from V and 8 bases from J, leaving 14 bases between. The CDR3 sequence: CASSQEGNLRDEQFF. The DNA of the CDR3 is TGCGCCAGCAGCCAAGAAGGGAATCTCCGCGATGAGCAGTTCTTC.

This clonotype has just a few counts. The chain recombines TRBV20-1 with TRBJ2-4; 8 bases align to TRBD2. The J call may not be correct, given that the DNA end is closer to TRBJ2-7. The CDR3 has 14 amino acids. Germline V CDR1 and CDR2: DFQATT, SNEGSKA (reference sequence). The CDR3 region is CSASFAGGYLEQYF. In DNA form, the CDR3 reads TGCAGTGCTAGTTTCGCGGGGGGATACCTCGAGCAGTACTTC.

This clonotype came up once. The chain is built from TRBV6-5 and TRBJ1-1; D is possibly TRBD1 (6 bases). V was shortened by 0 bases and J by 6 bases, with 11 bases between the two germline ends. This CDR3 is built from 14 residues. Germline CDR1 MNHEY, CDR2 SVGAGI. In nucleotides, the CDR3 is TGTGCCAGCAGTTACTCAGAGGGGGTAGCTGAAGCTTTCTTT. Translated, it gives CASSYSEGVAEAFF.

This clonotype was found many times. Mismatch with germline at one junction end may stem from a read error. J is TRBJ2-3 and V is TRBV5-1; 11 nucleotides agree with TRBD2. The CDR3 contains 16 residues. CDR1 is SGHRS and CDR2 is YFSETQ in the germline V gene. The CDR3: CASSLELAGGTDTQYF. The CDR3 DNA reads as TGTGCCAGCAGCTTAGAACTAGCGGGGGGCACAGATACGCAGTATTTT.